This passage covers 16 T cell receptor beta chains from one sample sequenced in a study of blood T cell repertoires in COVID-19. The method was immunoSEQ multiplex PCR; TCRdb's version includes in-frame clones alone and lacks a portion of them. This sample yields approximately 140,000 clones, of which 80% to 90% are seen a single time; around 3.5% belongs to the top ten. The specimen sequenced was peripheral blood. These receptors originate from an older man with acute or convalescent COVID-19.

The V call is TRBV7-3, the J call TRBJ1-2; a possible D gene is TRBD1 (6 bases). The CDR3 covers 13 residues. The V end was cut by 5 bases, the J end by 8 bases, with 15 bases between. The germline V gene has CDR1 SGHTA and CDR2 FQGTGA. The CDR3 region has the DNA TGTGCCAGCAGCGCTACGACAGGCGACGGCTACACCTTC. As protein: CASSATTGDGYTF.

This chain uses TRBV9 with TRBJ2-7; TRBD1 aligns across 7 bases. The ends lost 4 bases at V and 6 bases at J; junction bases unmatched: 10. The CDR3 sequence is 14 residues long. Per the germline V gene, CDR1 is SGDLS and CDR2 is YYNGEE. The CDR3 DNA reads as TGTGCCAGCAGCAACCGGGACAGAGAGAGCGAGCAGTACTTC. Protein sequence: CASSNRDRESEQYF.

The rearrangement joins TRBV6-5 to TRBJ2-5, with 7 bases that match TRBD2. Unmatched junction bases numbered 9, after V lost 0 bases and J lost 5 bases. Germline V CDR1 and CDR2: MNHEY, SVGAGI. The CDR3 totals 16 residues. For the CDR3, the DNA is TGTGCCAGCAGTTACTCAGGGACTACCCTGGGGGAGACCCAGTACTTC. Amino acids: CASSYSGTTLGETQYF.

In its sample, this clone was seen a few times. The gene calls are TRBV19 and TRBJ1-1, with D perhaps TRBD1 (5 bases). Germline lookup yields CDR1 LNHDA and CDR2 SQIVND (reference sequence). The length of the CDR3 is 14 residues. V dropped 5 bases and J dropped 4 bases, with 14 bases sitting between them. In nucleotides, the CDR3 is TGTGCCAGTAGTTTGGGGGGAGGGAGCACTGAAGCTTTCTTT. It translates to CASSLGGGSTEAFF.

This chain links TRBV5-4 with TRBJ2-2, with 9 bases aligning to TRBD1. Germline V gene data show CDR1 as SGHNT and CDR2 as YYREEE (reference sequence). The V segment lost 3 bases and the J segment 4 bases; nucleotides outside the gene matches: 7. This CDR3 spans 16 amino acids. The CDR3 DNA sequence: TGTGCCAGCAGCTCCGGACAGGGGACTGGCACCGGGGAGCTGTTTTTT. Translating gives CASSSGQGTGTGELFF.

The CDR3 region has the DNA TGTGCCAGCAGCCAACCAGGGGGACCGGGCGAGCAGTACTTC. It yields the protein CASSQPGGPGEQYF. This rearrangement joins TRBV4-2 to TRBJ2-7, with 7 positions matching TRBD1. The CDR3 sequence is 14 residues long. The germline gives CDR1 LGHNA, CDR2 YNFKEQ. The V segment lost 2 bases and the J segment 6 bases; nucleotides outside the gene matches: 7.

About this clone: One end of the junction varies from germline; a read error may be responsible. This chain joins TRBV24-1 and TRBJ2-1; 9 nucleotides match TRBD1. CDR3 length: 15 amino acids. Germline loops: CDR1 KGHDR, CDR2 SFDVKD. This CDR3 is CATTDPGTGSYEQFF. The CDR3 DNA follows: TGTGCCACCACTGATCCCGGGACAGGGTCCTATGAGCAGTTCTTC.

This chain links TRBV6-2 or TRBV6-3 with TRBJ2-5; D perhaps matches TRBD2 (5 bases). The germline V and J ends were trimmed by 0 bases and 0 bases, with 8 bases remaining between them. This CDR3 region has 15 residues. In germline, CDR1 is MNHEY, CDR2 SVGEGT. The CDR3 here is CASSYSTGYQETQYF. The CDR3 region has the DNA TGTGCCAGCAGTTACTCGACGGGATACCAAGAGACCCAGTACTTC.

This clone has a single count. The rearrangement uses TRBV15 and TRBJ2-2, with 13 bases matching TRBD2. Germline values: CDR1 LNHNV, CDR2 YYDKDF (reference sequence). There are 16 residues in the CDR3. V lost 3 bases to trimming and J lost 4 bases; unmatched junction nucleotides: 2. This CDR3 reads CATSRGLAGFTGELFF. The CDR3 DNA is TGTGCCACCAGCAGGGGACTAGCGGGGTTCACCGGGGAGCTGTTTTTT.

As concerns this clone: The junction departs from germline at one end; a sequencing error may be responsible. This chain links TRBV7-7 with TRBJ2-1; a possible D gene is TRBD2 (6 bases). CDR1 is SSHAT and CDR2 is FNYEAQ in the germline V gene (reference sequence). The CDR3 runs to 17 residues. The CDR3 DNA reads TGTGCTAGCAGCCCCTGGGCTGGGGGGAGCTCCTACAATGAGCAGTTCTTC. This codes for CASSPWAGGSSYNEQFF.

The rearrangement joins TRBV9 to TRBJ2-5; 7 bases align to TRBD1. Unmatched junction bases numbered 3, after V lost 4 bases and J lost 0 bases. Germline CDR1 is SGDLS and CDR2 is YYNGEE. The CDR3 spans 14 residues. CDR3 nucleotide sequence: TGTGCCAGCAGCCCGACAGGGCACCAAGAGACCCAGTACTTC. This gives the protein CASSPTGHQETQYF.

V gene TRBV28 combines with J gene TRBJ2-6; a weak D match, TRBD2 (5 bases). The CDR3 sequence is 18 residues long. Looked up from germline, CDR1 is MDHEN and CDR2 is SYDVKM. V was cut by 1 base and J by 0 bases, with 13 bases left in between. The CDR3 region has the DNA TGTGCCAGCAGTTTATTACCCGGACGGGGCTCTGGGGCCAACGTCCTGACTTTC. This codes for CASSLLPGRGSGANVLTF.

Remarks on this clone: The sample holds other DNA sequences that translate to the same CDR3. The chain uses TRBV5-4 and TRBJ2-5; D possibly corresponds to TRBD1 (6 bases). The CDR3 totals 13 residues. V was clipped by 0 bases and J by 3 bases, with 6 bases between them. Germline assignment: CDR1 SGHNT and CDR2 YYREEE (reference sequence). CDR3 in DNA: TGTGCCAGCAGCTTGGACAGGGAAGAGACCCAGTACTTC. Its protein is CASSLDREETQYF.

CDR3 DNA sequence: TGTGCCACCAGCAGAGATGAGGGGGTCTTGTATGGCTACACCTTC. This sequence encodes CATSRDEGVLYGYTF. The chain employs TRBV15 and TRBJ1-2; tentative D call: TRBD1 (6 bases). This CDR3 is 15 amino acids long. With 0 bases removed from V and 5 bases from J, the gap between germline ends came to 13 bases. Per germline, CDR1 LNHNV and CDR2 YYDKDF (reference sequence).

At least ten counts were recorded for this clone. The genes are TRBV25-1 and TRBJ2-3, with 9 positions matching TRBD2. The V gene's germline CDR1 is MGHDK and CDR2 SYGVNS. CDR3 length: 18 residues. V lost 6 bases and J lost 4; bases outside the gene matches: 17. The DNA of the CDR3 is TGTGCCAGCAGCTCCGGGCGGGAGGGCCTTTCCAGGGCAGATACGCAGTATTTT. Its protein is CASSSGREGLSRADTQYF.

Here the CDR3 DNA reads TGCGCCAGCAGCTTGGGGGGAACAGGGGTCGGCACCGGGGAGCTGTTTTTT. Translating gives CASSLGGTGVGTGELFF. The J gene is TRBJ2-2, the V gene TRBV5-1; 7 nucleotides line up with TRBD1. This CDR3 comprises 17 residues. CDR1 SGHRS and CDR2 YFSETQ come from the germline V gene. Germline trimming cut 0 bases from V and 4 bases from J; bases unmatched to any gene: 9.